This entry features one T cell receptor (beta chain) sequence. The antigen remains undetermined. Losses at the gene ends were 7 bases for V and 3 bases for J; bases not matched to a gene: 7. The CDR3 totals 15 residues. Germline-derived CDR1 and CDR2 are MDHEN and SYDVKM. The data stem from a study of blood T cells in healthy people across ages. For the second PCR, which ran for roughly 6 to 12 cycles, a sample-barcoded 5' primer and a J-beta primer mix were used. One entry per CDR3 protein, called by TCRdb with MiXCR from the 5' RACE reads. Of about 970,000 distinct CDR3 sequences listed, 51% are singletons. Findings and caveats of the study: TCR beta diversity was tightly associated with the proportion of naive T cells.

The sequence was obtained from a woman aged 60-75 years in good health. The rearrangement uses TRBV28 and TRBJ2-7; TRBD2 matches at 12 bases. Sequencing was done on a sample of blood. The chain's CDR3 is CASTMGTSGFYEQYF. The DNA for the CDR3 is TGTGCCAGCACCATGGGGACTAGCGGGTTCTACGAGCAGTACTTC.